Given below is one T cell receptor (beta chain) in context. As yet, its antigen is unknown. The sample originates from a study of T-cell reconstitution after alpha-beta-depleted transplantation in children. V shed 5 bases, J shed 8 bases, and the junction held 9 bases outside the gene matches. Germline loops: CDR1 SGHKS, CDR2 YYEKEE (reference sequence). The CDR3 length is 15 residues. Study-wide findings and caveats: Where alpha-beta T cells came from about two months after transplant was reportedly several hundred expanded graft clones. Newly produced T cells mostly provided counts and TCRbeta diversity after one year, as hyperexpanded clones declined. TCRbeta diversity was high at day 60 in some patients (a result of surviving recipient T cells and thymic progenitors).

As it was prepared, the TCRbeta library received unique molecular identifiers. Each CDR3 protein is one row after TCRdb ran MiXCR on the PCR reads. The sample has about 980,000 distinct CDR3 sequences, about 29% seen once. V and J are TRBV5-5 and TRBJ2-2; 10 bases line up with TRBD1. This TCR was recovered from a boy under three years old who had a stem cell transplant for SCID, so the T cells may come from the graft donor. The sample was PBMCs, mostly from graft donor cells, taken 360 days after TCRalphabeta/CD19-depleted stem cell transplant. The CDR3: CASSLKTGGMGELFF. CDR3 in DNA: TGTGCCAGCAGTTTAAAGACAGGGGGCATGGGGGAGCTGTTTTTT. Variable domain in full (rest from reference TRBV5-5 and TRBJ2-2): DAGVTQSPTHLIKTRGQQVTLRCSPISGHKSVSWYQQVLGQGPQFIFQYYEKEERGRGNFPDRFSARQFPNYSSELNVNALLLGDSALYLCASSLKTGGMGELFFGEGSRLTVL.